This T cell receptor (beta chain) was identified in a study of spatial heterogeneity in lung cancer. Study details: There were roughly 78 donors, all of them untreated patients with early-stage non-small cell lung cancer.

A single record per CDR3 protein comes from TCRdb applying MiXCR to the 5' RACE reads. The sample records tens of thousands of distinct CDR3 sequences, roughly 10% being singletons. Sample time point: blood at routine non-recurrence follow-up after resection. Whole RNA was taken from tumor, nontumor lung or frozen PBMC; it was then sequenced unsorted. This clonotype showed up just a few times. The antigen remains unidentified. The V end was cut by 1 base, the J end by 4 bases, with 11 bases between. The germline V gene has CDR1 SGHDT and CDR2 YYEEEE. The CDR3 extends over 14 amino acids. General study points: Detection of ubiquitous tumor TCRs in blood was higher at resection than follow-up.

The source is a male donor with early-stage non-small cell lung cancer. The rearrangement joins TRBV5-6 to TRBJ2-5; D not certain. Sequenced here: PBMCs, sampled at follow-up. The CDR3 spells CASSLYGAGETQYF. The CDR3 coding sequence is TGTGCCAGCAGCTTGTATGGAGCAGGAGAGACCCAGTACTTC.